This T cell receptor beta chain was sequenced in a study of blood T cells in healthy people across ages. Then a second PCR, running roughly 7 to 11 cycles, was carried out with a sample-barcoded 5' primer and a J-beta primer mix. Each CDR3 protein is one row after TCRdb ran MiXCR on the 5' RACE reads. The sample lists about 1,500,000 distinct CDR3 sequences; roughly 30% were seen once. This CDR3 is built from 16 residues. CDR1 and CDR2 (germline): SGDLS, YYNGEE. The V gene end was trimmed by 2 bases and the J gene end by 4 bases; junction bases not matched to a gene: 10. This clonotype was recorded many times.

The chain links TRBV9 to TRBJ2-7; 9 nucleotides line up with TRBD1. The sample was blood. This receptor was obtained from a woman aged 25 to 39 in good health. Here the CDR3 reads CASSVAGTGRMYEQYF. Here the CDR3 DNA reads TGTGCCAGCAGCGTCGCAGGGACAGGGCGTATGTACGAGCAGTACTTC. Variable domain in full (rest from reference TRBV9 and TRBJ2-7): DSGVTQTPKHLITATGQRVTLRCSPRSGDLSVYWYQQSLDQGLQFLIQYYNGEERAKGNILERFSAQQFPDLHSELNLSSLELGDSALYFCASSVAGTGRMYEQYFGPGTRLTVT.